These 19 T cell receptor beta chains were sequenced from one sample in a study of blood T cell repertoires in COVID-19. Libraries were prepared by immunoSEQ multiplex PCR; TCRdb keeps only in-frame clonotypes and omits some of them. The sample yields tens of thousands of clones, around 90% seen once. The sample was peripheral blood. The receptors stem from a woman aged 50 to 60 with active or convalescent COVID-19.

This sequence joins TRBV9 and TRBJ1-2; 8 nucleotides align to TRBD1. V trimming: 3 bases; J trimming: 6 bases; junction bases outside the gene matches: 7. This CDR3 has 14 residues. Germline V CDR1 and CDR2: SGDLS, YYNGEE. The CDR3 loop reads CASSAGTGPDGYTF. In DNA, the CDR3 is TGTGCCAGCAGCGCCGGGACAGGTCCAGATGGCTACACCTTC.

Points on this clone: This same CDR3 is encoded by further DNA sequences in the sample. The V call is TRBV19, the J call TRBJ1-5; TRBD1 is a possible D gene (6 bases). Germline V gene sequence: CDR1 LNHDA, CDR2 SQIVND (reference sequence). Trimming removed 6 bases from V and 4 bases from J, with 7 bases in between. CDR3 length equals 12 residues. The CDR3 DNA follows: TGTGCCAGTAGAACAGGGAATCAGCCCCAGCATTTT. Protein: CASRTGNQPQHF.

The CDR3 nucleotides read TGTGCCACCAGTGGTCGACAGGGGTTGAACACTGAAGCTTTCTTT. Translating it yields CATSGRQGLNTEAFF. V usage is TRBV24-1 and J usage is TRBJ1-1; 8 positions match TRBD1. CDR3 length: 15 residues. Germline V lookup: CDR1 KGHDR, CDR2 SFDVKD. Unmatched junction bases numbered 4, after V lost 5 bases and J lost 0 bases.

Note on this clone: Because the CDR3's place on the DNA is in doubt, the DNA is left out and the CDR3 is given as listed by TCRdb. The chain is built from TRBV7-2 and TRBJ2-1; TRBD2 is the table's D call and was not checked against the DNA. The CDR3 is made up of 13 amino acids, end residues included. Germline V gene sequence: CDR1 SGHTA, CDR2 FQGNSA. This CDR3 is CASTPRVGGGSFF.

V is TRBV9 and J is TRBJ1-2; D not resolved. The CDR3 spans 13 residues. Germline V gives CDR1 SGDLS, CDR2 YYNGEE. The V end lost 3 bases, the J end lost 2 bases, and 8 bases lay between the germline ends. The CDR3 DNA follows: TGTGCCAGCAGCGCCACAGTCAACTATGGCTACACCTTC. It specifies CASSATVNYGYTF. Variable domain in full (rest from reference TRBV9 and TRBJ1-2): DSGVTQTPKHLITATGQRVTLRCSPRSGDLSVYWYQQSLDQGLQFLIQYYNGEERAKGNILERFSAQQFPDLHSELNLSSLELGDSALYFCASSATVNYGYTFGSGTRLTVV.

V and J are TRBV5-1 and TRBJ2-2, with 8 bases lining up with TRBD2. The V and J ends lost 1 base and 7 bases, in that order; junction bases with no gene match: 6. The CDR3 length is 15 residues. The V gene's germline CDR1 is SGHRS and CDR2 YFSETQ. This CDR3 is CASSLLAGSDGELFF. The CDR3 DNA follows: TGCGCCAGCAGCTTGTTAGCGGGGTCTGACGGGGAGCTGTTTTTT.

The V call is TRBV12-5, the J call TRBJ1-2; D is possibly TRBD1 (5 bases). The V gene's germline CDR1 is LGHNT and CDR2 FRNRAP. With 1 base removed from V and 2 bases from J, the gap between germline ends came to 11 bases. The CDR3 extends over 15 amino acids. The CDR3 nucleotides are TGTGCTAGTGGTTTGGGTTTAACAGGCAACTATGGCTACACCTTC. It is translated as CASGLGLTGNYGYTF.

This rearrangement joins TRBV3-1 (or the pseudogene TRBV3-2) to TRBJ1-1, with 7 bases aligning to TRBD1. The CDR3 is 17 amino acids. Germline V gene lookup returns CDR1 LGHDT and CDR2 YNNKEL (reference sequence). The junction had 11 bases not matched to a gene; V was cut back by 4 bases and J by 0 bases. The CDR3 coding sequence is TGTGCCAGCAGCCCGACATCGACAGGGCCATTGAACACTGAAGCTTTCTTT. Translation: CASSPTSTGPLNTEAFF.

The J gene is TRBJ2-7, the V gene TRBV4-3; TRBD2 aligns across 8 bases. After removal of 0 bases from V and 5 bases from J, the junction contained 6 bases not matched to a gene. CDR3 length: 15 residues. The germline V gene has CDR1 LGHNA and CDR2 YSLEER. As DNA, the CDR3 is TGCGCCAGCAGCCAAGAAGGACTAGCCGGGAACGAGCAGTACTTC. It specifies CASSQEGLAGNEQYF.

The V and J genes are TRBV7-3 and TRBJ2-3, with a tentative D call TRBD2 (6 bases). The germline V gene encodes CDR1 SGHTA and CDR2 FQGTGA. This CDR3 contains 15 residues. V lost 2 bases and J 5 bases, leaving 14 bases between the germline ends. CDR3 sequence reads: CASSLGAGSEDTQYF. For the CDR3, the DNA is TGTGCCAGCAGCTTAGGGGCGGGGTCGGAAGATACGCAGTATTTT.

This clone was detected only once. V is TRBV30 and J is TRBJ1-2; a weak D match, TRBD1 (5 bases). This CDR3 has 12 residues. V lost 0 bases and J 7 bases, leaving 9 bases between the germline ends. CDR1 and CDR2 (germline): GTSNPN, SVGIG (reference sequence). The chain's CDR3 is CAWSVGGSGYTF. The CDR3 DNA reads TGTGCCTGGAGTGTCGGGGGATCTGGCTACACCTTC.

The V call is TRBV2, the J call TRBJ2-4; a possible D gene is TRBD1 (5 bases). Germline assignment: CDR1 SNHLY and CDR2 FYNNEI. The CDR3 runs 14 residues. The V and J ends lost 6 bases and 6 bases respectively, with 15 bases between them. In nucleotides, the CDR3 is TGTGCCAGCAGGGACAATCCCCCCCCAAACATTCAGTACTTC. It yields the protein CASRDNPPPNIQYF.

The chain joins TRBV15 to TRBJ1-4; tentatively, D is TRBD1 (5 bases). Germline loops: CDR1 LNHNV, CDR2 YYDKDF (reference sequence). V shed 5 bases and J shed 0 bases, with 10 bases lying between them. The CDR3 is made up of 15 amino acids. The CDR3 spells CATSVPGPTNEKLFF. CDR3 in DNA: TGTGCCACCAGCGTACCAGGGCCAACTAATGAAAAACTGTTTTTT.

At least ten counts were recorded for this clone. The rearrangement joins TRBV19 to TRBJ1-2; D gene ambiguous. The CDR3 contains 11 residues. Germline V gene lookup returns CDR1 LNHDA and CDR2 SQIVND (reference sequence). V was shortened by 3 bases and J by 7 bases, with 6 bases between the two germline ends. This CDR3 is CASSIRGGYTF. The CDR3 nucleotides are TGTGCCAGTAGTATTCGGGGTGGCTACACCTTC.

This chain links TRBV4-2 with TRBJ1-4; D remains ambiguous. V lost 0 bases and J 0 bases, leaving 11 bases between the germline ends. The CDR3 runs 17 residues. In germline, CDR1 is LGHNA, CDR2 YNFKEQ. The CDR3 DNA sequence: TGTGCCAGCAGCCAAGAGATCGCGGGTGCAACTAATGAAAAACTGTTTTTT. Protein product: CASSQEIAGATNEKLFF.

The chain joins TRBV15 to TRBJ2-2; D not certain. CDR3 length: 15 residues. In germline, CDR1 is LNHNV, CDR2 YYDKDF (reference sequence). The V end was cut by 0 bases, the J end by 2 bases, with 7 bases between. CDR3 amino acids: CATSREHSNTGELFF. The CDR3 DNA follows: TGTGCCACCAGCAGAGAACACAGCAACACCGGGGAGCTGTTTTTT. Complete variable domain (other parts from reference TRBV15 and TRBJ2-2): DAMVIQNPRYQVTQFGKPVTLSCSQTLNHNVMYWYQQKSSQAPKLLFHYYDKDFNNEADTPDNFQSRRPNTSFCFLDIRSPGLGDTAMYLCATSREHSNTGELFFGEGSRLTVL.

The chain is built from TRBV6-6 and TRBJ1-1; the match to TRBD1 covers 8 bases. The CDR3 is 15 amino acids. Trimming at V came to 8 bases and at J to 5 bases, leaving 13 bases not matched to a gene. Per the germline V gene, CDR1 is MNHNY and CDR2 is SVGAGI (reference sequence). The CDR3 sequence is CASLMAGGAITEAFF. The CDR3 coding sequence is TGTGCCAGCCTCATGGCAGGGGGCGCGATTACTGAAGCTTTCTTT.

The chain employs TRBV5-6 and TRBJ1-5; D is undetermined. Trimming stripped 3 bases from V and 0 bases from J, with 13 bases between. The germline CDR1 and CDR2 sequences are SGHDT and YYEEEE. This CDR3 has 16 amino acids. The CDR3, as DNA: TGTGCCAGCAGCTCGCTGGCGCAGGTTAGCAATCAGCCCCAGCATTTT. Amino acids: CASSSLAQVSNQPQHF.

This sequence joins TRBV9 and TRBJ2-1; 9 bases line up with TRBD1. The CDR3 has 19 residues. The V and J ends lost 4 bases and 0 bases, in that order; junction bases with no gene match: 14. Germline assignment: CDR1 SGDLS and CDR2 YYNGEE. Written as DNA, the CDR3 is TGTGCCAGCAGCCCCCGTCCCGGGACAGGGATGAGCTCCTACAATGAGCAGTTCTTC. It yields the protein CASSPRPGTGMSSYNEQFF.